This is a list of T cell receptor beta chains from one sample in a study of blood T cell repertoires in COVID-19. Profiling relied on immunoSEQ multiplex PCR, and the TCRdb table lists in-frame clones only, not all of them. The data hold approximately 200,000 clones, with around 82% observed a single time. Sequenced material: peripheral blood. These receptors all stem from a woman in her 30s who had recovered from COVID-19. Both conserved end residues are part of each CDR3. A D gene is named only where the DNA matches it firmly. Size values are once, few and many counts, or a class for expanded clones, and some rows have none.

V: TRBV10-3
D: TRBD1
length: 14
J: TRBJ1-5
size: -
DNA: TGTGCCATCAGTTGGACAGGGCGGAATCAGCCCCAGCATTTT
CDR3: CAISWTGRNQPQHF

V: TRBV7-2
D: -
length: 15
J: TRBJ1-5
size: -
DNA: TGTGCCAGCAGCTTAACGCAGGGCGGTAATCAGCCCCAGCATTTT
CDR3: CASSLTQGGNQPQHF

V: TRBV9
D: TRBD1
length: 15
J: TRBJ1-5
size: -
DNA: TGTGCCAGCAGCGTAGGGACAGGGGGCAATCAGCCCCAGCATTTT
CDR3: CASSVGTGGNQPQHF

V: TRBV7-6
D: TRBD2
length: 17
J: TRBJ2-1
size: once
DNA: TGTGCCAGCAGTAGCGCTAAAATAGCGGGTAGTTACAATGAGCAGTTCTTC
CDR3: CASSSAKIAGSYNEQFF

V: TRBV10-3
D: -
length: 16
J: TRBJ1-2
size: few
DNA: TGTGCCATCGATGGGCAGGGAGGCGGTGAGAACTATGGCTACACCTTC
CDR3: CAIDGQGGGENYGYTF

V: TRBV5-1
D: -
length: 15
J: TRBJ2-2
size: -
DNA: TGCGCCAGCACCACAGGCGCCAGGGTGGCCGGGGAGCTGTTTTTT
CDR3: CASTTGARVAGELFF

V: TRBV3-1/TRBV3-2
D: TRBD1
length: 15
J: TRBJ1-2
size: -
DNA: TGTGCCAGCAGCCAAGGGACAGGGGGCAAGGATGGCTACACCTTC
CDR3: CASSQGTGGKDGYTF

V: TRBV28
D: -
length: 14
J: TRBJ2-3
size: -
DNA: TGTGCCAGCAGCCACGAAGGGGTCTCAGATACGCAGTATTTT
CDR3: CASSHEGVSDTQYF

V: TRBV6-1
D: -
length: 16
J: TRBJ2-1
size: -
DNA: TGTGCCAGCAGTGAGATAACTAGTCTCTCCTACAATGAGCAGTTCTTC
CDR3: CASSEITSLSYNEQFF

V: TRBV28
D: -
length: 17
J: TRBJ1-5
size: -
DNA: TGTGCCAGCAGTTCCTTAGACTACAGGGTGAGCAATCAGCCCCAGCATTTT
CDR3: CASSSLDYRVSNQPQHF

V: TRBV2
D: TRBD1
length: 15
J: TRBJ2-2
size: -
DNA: TGTGCCAGCTCGGGACAGGGCCTAAACACCGGGGAGCTGTTTTTT
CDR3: CASSGQGLNTGELFF

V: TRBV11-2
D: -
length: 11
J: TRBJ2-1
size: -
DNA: TGTGCCAGCCGAGACTTCAATGAGCAGTTCTTC
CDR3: CASRDFNEQFF

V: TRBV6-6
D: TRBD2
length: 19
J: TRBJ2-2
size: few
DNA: TGTGCCAGCAGTCTGGCTAGCGGGAGGTACCGGGTGAACACCGGGGAGCTGTTTTTT
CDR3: CASSLASGRYRVNTGELFF

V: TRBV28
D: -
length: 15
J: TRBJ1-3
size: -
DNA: TGTGCCAGCAGTCTCAGGGACTTCTCTGGAAACACCATATATTTT
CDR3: CASSLRDFSGNTIYF

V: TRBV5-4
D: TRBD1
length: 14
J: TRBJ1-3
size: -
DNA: TGTGCCAGCTTCCCACAGGGGGCTGGAAACACCATATATTTT
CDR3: CASFPQGAGNTIYF

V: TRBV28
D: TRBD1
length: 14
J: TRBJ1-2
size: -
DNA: TGTGCCAGCAGTTCTACAGGGGAGACGAGAGGCTACACCTTC
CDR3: CASSSTGETRGYTF

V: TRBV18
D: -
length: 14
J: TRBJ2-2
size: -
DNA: TGTGCCAGCTCACCAGCAGGGAACACCGGGGAGCTGTTTTTT
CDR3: CASSPAGNTGELFF

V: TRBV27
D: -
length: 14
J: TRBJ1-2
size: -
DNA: TGTGCCAGCACCGGTTTGGGGGCAAACTATGGCTACACCTTC
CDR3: CASTGLGANYGYTF

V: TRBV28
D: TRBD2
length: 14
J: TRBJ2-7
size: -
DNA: TGTGCCAGCTTACATAGCGGGAGTACGTACGAGCAGTACTTC
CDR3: CASLHSGSTYEQYF

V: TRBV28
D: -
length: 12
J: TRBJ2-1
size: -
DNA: TGTGCCAGCAGTCTGACGGGCAATGAGCAGTTCTTC
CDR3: CASSLTGNEQFF